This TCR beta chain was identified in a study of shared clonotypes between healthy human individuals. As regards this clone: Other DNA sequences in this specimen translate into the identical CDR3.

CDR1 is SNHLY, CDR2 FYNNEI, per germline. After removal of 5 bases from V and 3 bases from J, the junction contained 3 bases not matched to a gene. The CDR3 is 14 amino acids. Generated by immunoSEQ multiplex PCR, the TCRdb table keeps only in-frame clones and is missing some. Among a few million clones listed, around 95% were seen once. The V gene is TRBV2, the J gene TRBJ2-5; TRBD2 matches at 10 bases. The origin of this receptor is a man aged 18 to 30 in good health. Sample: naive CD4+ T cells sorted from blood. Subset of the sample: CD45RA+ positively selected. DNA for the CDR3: TGTGCCAGCAGTCGAGGACTAGCGGAAGAGACCCAGTACTTC. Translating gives CASSRGLAEETQYF.